This T cell receptor (beta chain) was profiled in a study of blood T cell repertoires in COVID-19. Study-level background: Material from acute and convalescent COVID-19 was sourced from the United States, Italy and Spain.

On this clone itself: This sample includes further DNA sequences coding for the same CDR3.

In the original analysis: Researchers report that nucleated cell counts were estimated from reference gene primer amplification. Assay: immunoSEQ multiplex PCR; the TCRdb copy retains only in-frame clones and omits some. That table supplies the V and J calls and clone size; D and trimming were determined from the DNA. The data show about 200,000 clones, with 75% to 90% seen just once and 18% held by the top ten. There are 14 residues in the CDR3. In germline, CDR1 is SGDLS, CDR2 YYNGEE. The V and J ends lost 0 bases and 2 bases, in that order; junction bases with no gene match: 2. The clonotype comes from a man aged 35-49 years who had recovered from COVID-19. The sequencing input was PBMCs or T cells enriched from blood (not recorded which). The chain carries TRBV9 and TRBJ2-7; 7 bases map to TRBD1. CDR3 sequence reads: CASSVGQGAYEQYF. The CDR3 coding sequence is TGTGCCAGCAGCGTAGGGCAGGGGGCCTACGAGCAGTACTTC.